Listed here are 22 T cell receptor beta chains from one sample, sequenced in a study of T-cell memory formation after mild COVID-19. TCRdb re-called the 5' RACE reads through MiXCR, storing one row per CDR3 protein. The profile covers 250,000 to 300,000 distinct CDR3 sequences, with about a sixth appearing a single time and over 20% taken by the ten largest. The source material was PBMCs or a T cell subset sorted from them (not recorded which). The receptors shown here come from a man aged 18 to 30 who had mild COVID-19 (a few samples of this study predate the infection). Cell type and time point are not known.

This clonotype turned up a few times. The rearrangement links TRBV20-1 to TRBJ2-1, with D possibly matching TRBD2 (5 bases). CDR3 length: 15 amino acids. From germline, CDR1 is DFQATT and CDR2 SNEGSKA (reference sequence). V gave up 6 bases and J gave up 3 bases, with 18 bases separating them. This CDR3 reads CSATAQTRRYNEQFF. CDR3 DNA: TGCAGTGCCACCGCTCAAACTAGACGCTACAATGAGCAGTTCTTC.

The table lists this clonotype with many counts. The gene calls are TRBV12-3 or TRBV12-4 and TRBJ1-3; D not resolved. V dropped 3 bases and J dropped 0 bases, with 6 bases sitting between them. The CDR3 length is 14 residues. CDR3 amino acids: CASSFSVSGNTIYF. The CDR3, as DNA: TGTGCCAGCAGTTTCTCAGTCTCTGGAAACACCATATATTTT.

The genes are TRBV20-1 and TRBJ2-5, with D hard to call. The V gene's germline CDR1 is DFQATT and CDR2 SNEGSKA (reference sequence). This CDR3 spans 11 amino acids. CDR3 nucleotide sequence: TGCAGCCCGACGTCGCAAGAGACCCAGTACTTC. It translates to CSPTSQETQYF.

This chain connects TRBV7-3 to TRBJ2-1, with 8 positions matching TRBD2. In germline, CDR1 is SGHTA, CDR2 FQGTGA. The ends lost 8 bases at V and 5 bases at J; junction bases unmatched: 11. CDR3 size: 15 residues. For the CDR3, the DNA is TGTGCCAGCGGATCCGGGACTAGTTCCCACAATGAGCAGTTCTTC. It encodes CASGSGTSSHNEQFF.

The chain combines TRBV6-5 with TRBJ2-2, with 14 bases aligning to TRBD2. The V segment lost 6 bases and the J segment 1 base; nucleotides outside the gene matches: 4. Germline loops: CDR1 MNHEY, CDR2 SVGAGI. CDR3 size: 17 residues. CDR3 in amino acids: CASRRLAGGVNTGELFF. The CDR3 DNA is TGTGCCAGCAGACGACTAGCGGGGGGGGTGAACACCGGGGAGCTGTTTTTT.

This clonotype appeared a few times. The CDR3 reads CASSQDPGGEGETQYF. DNA of the CDR3: TGCGCCAGCAGCCAAGACCCCGGGGGGGAAGGAGAGACCCAGTACTTC. The chain uses TRBV4-1 and TRBJ2-5; TRBD2 matches 8 bases. V dropped 0 bases and J dropped 4; count of bases not matched to a gene: 7. The CDR3 length is 16 residues. Looked up from germline, CDR1 is MGHRA and CDR2 is YSYEKL.

The CDR3 spells CASSLSVWYETQYF. In DNA form, the CDR3 reads TGTGCCAGCAGCTTAAGCGTTTGGTACGAGACCCAGTACTTC. The genes are TRBV11-2 and TRBJ2-5; no firm D call. CDR3 length: 14 amino acids. Germline assignment: CDR1 SGHAT and CDR2 FQNNGV. Trimming pared 2 bases from V and 5 bases from J, leaving 12 bases between.

This clonotype has only a few counts. For the CDR3, the DNA is TGTGCCAGCAGTAGCCCTCCCGAAGCTTTCTTT. Its translation is CASSSPPEAFF. The V gene is TRBV28, the J gene TRBJ1-1; D is unresolved. V was clipped by 5 bases and J by 8 bases, with 9 bases between them. Germline CDR1 and CDR2: MDHEN and SYDVKM. This CDR3 has 11 amino acids.

The rearrangement links TRBV7-3 to TRBJ2-7; 7 bases are a match to TRBD1. The CDR3 totals 15 residues. The germline V gene encodes CDR1 SGHTA and CDR2 FQGTGA. The trim removed 1 base at V and 4 bases at J, leaving 7 bases unmatched. The CDR3 nucleotides are TGTGCCAGCAGCTTAAACAGGGGCCCTCCTTACGAGCAGTACTTC. Its translation: CASSLNRGPPYEQYF.

The chain employs TRBV7-3 and TRBJ2-1; 7 bases fit TRBD2. V shed 5 bases and J 5 bases; nucleotides not matched to a gene: 9. The CDR3 is made up of 15 amino acids. Germline V CDR1 and CDR2: SGHTA, FQGTGA. CDR3 DNA sequence: TGTGCCAGCAGCCCAGCGGGGCTAGCCCACAATGAGCAGTTCTTC. This encodes CASSPAGLAHNEQFF.

The chain combines TRBV7-6 with TRBJ2-1, with 9 bases identical to TRBD2. Germline values: CDR1 SGHVS, CDR2 FNYEAQ. The CDR3 contains 14 residues. The ends lost 2 bases at V and 8 bases at J; junction bases unmatched: 4. The CDR3 bases are TGTGCCAGCAGCTTAAGGCTAGCGGGGCATGAGCAGTTCTTC. Residues: CASSLRLAGHEQFF.

This clonotype has just a few counts. The V and J genes are TRBV4-3 and TRBJ2-1; TRBD1 agrees at 9 bases. Germline CDR1 reads LGHNA; CDR2 reads YSLEER. Trimming cost V 0 bases and J 8 bases; bases outside gene matches: 14. The CDR3 length is 18 residues. The CDR3 sequence: CASSQDSAPGQGWDEQFF. The CDR3 bases are TGCGCCAGCAGCCAAGATTCCGCCCCGGGACAGGGTTGGGATGAGCAGTTCTTC.

There are a few counts of this clonotype. One end of the junction fails to match germline, which may point to a read error. The rearrangement links TRBV5-4 to TRBJ1-1; D unclear. Germline-derived CDR1 and CDR2 are SGHNT and YYREEE (reference sequence). This CDR3 has 14 amino acids. This chain's CDR3 is CASSLIGQNTEAFF. Here the CDR3 DNA reads TGTGCCAGCAGCTTGATAGGGCAGAACACTGAAGCCTTCTTT.

This clonotype was detected only a few times. The gene calls are TRBV5-5 and TRBJ2-7; the match to TRBD2 covers 15 bases. The germline V gene encodes CDR1 SGHKS and CDR2 YYEKEE (reference sequence). The J segment lost 3 bases and the V segment lost 4 bases, leaving 14 bases of the junction unmatched. This CDR3 is 19 amino acids long. CDR3 region: CASSELSGLAGGSRYEQYF. For the CDR3, the DNA is TGTGCCAGCAGCGAGTTATCGGGACTAGCGGGGGGCTCCCGCTACGAGCAGTACTTC.

The sample holds a few counts of this clonotype. This rearrangement joins TRBV6-2 or TRBV6-3 to TRBJ2-1, with a weak D call TRBD2 (5 bases). This CDR3 region has 14 residues. The germline V and J ends were trimmed by 5 bases and 10 bases, with 18 bases remaining between them. Germline V gene lookup returns CDR1 MNHEY and CDR2 SVGEGT. The CDR3, as DNA: TGTGCCAGCAGTGTAGGGCTAGCCGGCGTCGAGCAGTTCTTC. It codes for CASSVGLAGVEQFF.

This clonotype was seen only a few times. V and J are TRBV12-3 or TRBV12-4 and TRBJ1-1; D gene uncertain. The CDR3 runs 11 residues. The ends were cut back, 4 bases at V and 7 bases at J, with 7 bases in the middle. Here the CDR3 reads CASSWSVEAFF. DNA of the CDR3: TGTGCCAGCAGTTGGTCCGTTGAAGCTTTCTTT.

Many counts were recorded for this clonotype. This sequence joins TRBV12-3 or TRBV12-4 and TRBJ2-3, with D hard to call. The CDR3 totals 13 residues. V gave up 8 bases and J gave up 2 bases, with 11 bases separating them. Here the CDR3 DNA reads TGTGCCAGCCGGAAAGACCTCACAGATACGCAGTATTTT. This sequence encodes CASRKDLTDTQYF.

This sequence joins TRBV19 and TRBJ1-2; unclear D gene. This CDR3 contains 12 residues. Germline V gene lookup returns CDR1 LNHDA and CDR2 SQIVND (reference sequence). The V end lost 7 bases, the J end lost 3 bases, and 9 bases lay between the germline ends. CDR3 protein: CASTGGYYGYTF. CDR3 DNA sequence: TGTGCCAGTACTGGAGGATACTATGGCTACACCTTC.

V usage is TRBV7-8 and J usage is TRBJ1-2; 7 nucleotides agree with TRBD1. V gave up 1 base and J gave up 5 bases; unmatched junction bases: 10. The CDR3 covers 16 residues. Per germline, CDR1 SGHVS and CDR2 FQNEAQ. The CDR3 DNA follows: TGTGCCAGCAGCTTAGGGATTAACAGGGGAGGGTATGGCTACACCTTC. Its protein is CASSLGINRGGYGYTF.

The chain couples TRBV5-4 to TRBJ1-2; D might be TRBD1 (6 bases). V was cut by 0 bases and J by 2 bases, with 8 bases left in between. The CDR3 is 14 residues long. The germline V gene encodes CDR1 SGHNT and CDR2 YYREEE (reference sequence). The CDR3 here is CASSLEGVNYGYTF. CDR3 bases: TGTGCCAGCAGCTTGGAGGGGGTCAACTATGGCTACACCTTC.

The rearrangement joins TRBV5-1 to TRBJ2-5; D perhaps matches TRBD1 (6 bases). This CDR3 region has 14 residues. Germline loops: CDR1 SGHRS, CDR2 YFSETQ. Trimming stripped 5 bases from V and 4 bases from J, with 15 bases between. Here the CDR3 reads CASRFQGLRETQYF. CDR3 in DNA: TGCGCCAGCAGATTTCAGGGGTTACGAGAGACCCAGTACTTC.

There are a few counts of this clonotype. The chain carries TRBV25-1 and TRBJ2-3; the match to TRBD2 covers 12 bases. Per the germline V gene, CDR1 is MGHDK and CDR2 is SYGVNS. The CDR3 consists of 13 residues. V lost 9 bases to trimming and J lost 6 bases; unmatched junction nucleotides: 4. CDR3 sequence reads: CASRLAGGDTQYF. As DNA, the CDR3 is TGTGCCAGTCGGCTAGCGGGGGGGGATACGCAGTATTTT.